This TCR beta chain stems from a study of blood T cell repertoires in COVID-19. Per the original data handling: Amplification of reference gene primers provided the estimated nucleated cell counts. TCRdb's copy holds only in-frame clones and misses some; the assay was immunoSEQ multiplex PCR. V and J calls and clone size are copied from that table; D and trimming were computed from the DNA. The repertoire includes fewer than 450,000 clones, more than 75% of them detected once, and around 3.5% sits in the top ten. This CDR3 contains 11 residues. Trimming left V 3 bases short and J 10 bases short, with 7 bases between. Germline V CDR1 and CDR2: LGHDT, YNNKEL (reference sequence).

The sample comprised peripheral blood. This TCR derives from a woman under 30 who had recovered from COVID-19. The J gene is TRBJ2-1, the V gene TRBV3-1 (or the pseudogene TRBV3-2), with a weak D call TRBD2 (5 bases). The CDR3 protein is CASSHSEEQFF. The CDR3, as DNA: TGTGCCAGCAGCCATAGCGAGGAGCAGTTCTTC.